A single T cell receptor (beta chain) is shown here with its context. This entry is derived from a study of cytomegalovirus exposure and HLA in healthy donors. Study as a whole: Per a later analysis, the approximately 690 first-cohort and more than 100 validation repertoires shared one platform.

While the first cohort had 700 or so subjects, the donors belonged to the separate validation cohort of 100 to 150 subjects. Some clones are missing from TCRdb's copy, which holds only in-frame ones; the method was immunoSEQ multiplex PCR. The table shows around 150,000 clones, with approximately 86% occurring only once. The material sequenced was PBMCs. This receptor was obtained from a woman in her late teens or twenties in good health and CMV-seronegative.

CDR3 sequence: CASSRTPGGKYF. CDR3 nucleotides: TGTGCCAGTAGCAGGACGCCAGGGGGCAAGTACTTC. The chain carries TRBV19 and TRBJ2-7, with 8 bases lining up with TRBD1. The trim removed 6 bases at V and 11 bases at J, leaving 9 bases unmatched. Per germline, CDR1 LNHDA and CDR2 SQIVND (reference sequence). CDR3 size: 12 residues.